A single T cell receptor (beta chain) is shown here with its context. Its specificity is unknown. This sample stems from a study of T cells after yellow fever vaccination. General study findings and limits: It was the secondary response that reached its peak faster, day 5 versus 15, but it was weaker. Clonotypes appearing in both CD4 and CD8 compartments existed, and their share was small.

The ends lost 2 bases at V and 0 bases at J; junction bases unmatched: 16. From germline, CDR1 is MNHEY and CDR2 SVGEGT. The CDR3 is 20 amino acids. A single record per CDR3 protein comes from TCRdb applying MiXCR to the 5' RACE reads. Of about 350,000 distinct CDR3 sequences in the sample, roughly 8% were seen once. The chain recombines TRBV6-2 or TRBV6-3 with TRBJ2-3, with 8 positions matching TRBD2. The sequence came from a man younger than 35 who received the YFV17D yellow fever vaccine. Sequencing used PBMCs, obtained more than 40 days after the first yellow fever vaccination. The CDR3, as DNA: TGTGCCAGCAGTTACCAGCTGCGGGGGGCCGTAGACTCTAGCACAGATACGCAGTATTTT. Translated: CASSYQLRGAVDSSTDTQYF.